The subject of this entry is one TCR beta chain. Since a much larger clone is just one base distant, this may be a read error. This CDR3 is also generated by other DNA sequences in the sample. The protocol was immunoSEQ multiplex PCR, while the TCRdb copy is restricted to in-frame clones and leaves out a portion. The repertoire holds over 2,000,000 clones, with 93% as singletons. Terminally differentiated effector memory CD45RA+ cells were excluded by CCR7 positive selection of CD45RO-negative cells. The data were taken from a study of shared clonotypes between healthy human individuals. The germline V gene has CDR1 MNHNY and CDR2 SVGAGI (reference sequence). This CDR3 region has 11 residues. Trimming left V 4 bases short and J 6 bases short, with 3 bases between.

Sequenced input: naive CD8+ T cells from PBMCs. The chain carries TRBV6-6 and TRBJ2-2; D is undetermined. This clonotype was obtained from a man between 18 and 29 years old in good health. Some clones in this sample may be carry-over from other donors' samples. This chain's CDR3 is CASSSSGELFF. Written as DNA, the CDR3 is TGTGCCAGCAGTTCCTCCGGGGAGCTGTTTTTT.